The clone carrying this TCR beta chain was seen more than once but under ten times. Antigen specificity is unknown. Researchers ran the PCR with 60 Vbeta and 13 Jbeta primers. Libraries were prepared by immunoSEQ multiplex PCR; TCRdb keeps only in-frame clonotypes and omits some of them. The table includes about 110,000 clones, over 60% detected once. This sample was taken from a study of cytomegalovirus exposure and HLA in healthy donors. Findings and limits, study-wide: Accurate prediction of HLA-A and HLA-B alleles (for most subjects) was reportedly achieved from TCR beta sequences.

CDR3 length: 15 residues. Germline V gene lookup returns CDR1 MNHNS and CDR2 SASEGT. Trimming left V 6 bases short and J 4 bases short, with 19 bases between. The sequence derives from a young man in good health and CMV-seropositive. The chain is built from TRBV6-1 and TRBJ2-7; a weak D match, TRBD1 (5 bases). Material: PBMCs. Written as DNA, the CDR3 is TGTGCCAGCAGGGGAATTTTAGGACACGTATACGAGCAGTACTTC. Protein sequence: CASRGILGHVYEQYF.